Presented here are 25 T cell receptor beta chains from one specimen sequenced in a study of blood T cell repertoires in COVID-19. This table comes from immunoSEQ multiplex PCR, and its TCRdb copy is limited to in-frame clones, with some not included. The table records some 200,000 clones, 82% of them present only once. Sequencing was carried out using peripheral blood. These TCRs come from a woman aged 40 to 50 with acute or convalescent COVID-19.

The V call is TRBV7-8, the J call TRBJ1-2, with TRBD1 identical over 11 bases. The J segment lost 7 bases and the V segment lost 5 bases, leaving 9 bases of the junction unmatched. This CDR3 has 15 amino acids. Germline CDR1 and CDR2: SGHVS and FQNEAQ. The CDR3 DNA is TGTGCCAGCAGCCCCACCGGGACAGGGGGTTTTGGCTACACCTTC. It yields the protein CASSPTGTGGFGYTF.

V and J are TRBV11-2 and TRBJ2-1, with D possibly being TRBD1 (8 bases). CDR3 length: 16 residues. From germline, CDR1 is SGHAT and CDR2 FQNNGV. Trimming removed 5 bases from V and 4 bases from J, with 18 bases in between. DNA of the CDR3: TGTGCCAGCAGCCCGTACAGGGGGGGCCTTTACAATGAGCAGTTCTTC. Protein product: CASSPYRGGLYNEQFF. Based on the CDR3 plus reference TRBV11-2 and TRBJ2-1, the full variable domain is EAGVAQSPRYKIIEKRQSVAFWCNPISGHATLYWYQQILGQGPKLLIQFQNNGVVDDSQLPKDRFSAERLKGVDSTLKIQPAKLEDSAVYLCASSPYRGGLYNEQFFGPGTRLTVL.

This clone was observed a handful of times. This sequence joins TRBV18 and TRBJ1-1, with D hard to call. This CDR3 contains 12 residues. The germline CDR1 and CDR2 sequences are KGHSH and LQKENI. V lost 1 base and J 5 bases, leaving 5 bases between the germline ends. CDR3 nucleotides: TGTGCCAGCTCACCACAGGAGACTGAAGCTTTCTTT. This sequence encodes CASSPQETEAFF.

This clone was found once. The V call is TRBV3-1 (or the pseudogene TRBV3-2), the J call TRBJ2-6; D perhaps matches TRBD1 (6 bases). Germline V CDR1 and CDR2: LGHDT, YNNKEL (reference sequence). CDR3 length: 16 amino acids. With 6 bases removed from V and 4 bases from J, the gap between germline ends came to 16 bases. The CDR3 loop reads CASRDSNRGGANVLTF. CDR3 DNA: TGTGCCAGCAGAGACTCCAATAGGGGGGGGGCCAACGTCCTGACTTTC.

This clone was found once. The genes are TRBV5-1 and TRBJ2-5; 7 nucleotides align to TRBD1. CDR1 is SGHRS, CDR2 YFSETQ, per germline. The J segment lost 4 bases and the V segment lost 3 bases, leaving 9 bases of the junction unmatched. The CDR3 covers 15 residues. The CDR3 sequence: CASSSYDRVTETQYF. For the CDR3, the DNA is TGCGCCAGCAGCTCATACGACAGGGTCACAGAGACCCAGTACTTC.

About this clone itself: Distinct nucleotide sequences in the sample also encode this CDR3. This chain uses TRBV19 with TRBJ1-1; D call uncertain. Trimming took off 3 bases at V and 1 base at J, with 9 bases between the two ends. The CDR3 covers 14 residues. Germline-derived CDR1 and CDR2 are LNHDA and SQIVND (reference sequence). Here the CDR3 DNA reads TGTGCCAGTAGTATTAGAGGAGGGAACACTGAAGCTTTCTTT. Amino acids: CASSIRGGNTEAFF.

This chain links TRBV12-5 with TRBJ1-2; the D gene is possibly TRBD1 (5 bases). Germline V gives CDR1 LGHNT, CDR2 FRNRAP. The V and J ends lost 6 bases and 2 bases respectively, with 13 bases between them. This CDR3 has 14 amino acids. The CDR3 loop reads CASGPGHLNYGYTF. CDR3 coding DNA: TGTGCTAGTGGCCCAGGACATCTCAACTATGGCTACACCTTC.

V and J are TRBV11-3 and TRBJ2-3; D remains ambiguous. This CDR3 has 14 amino acids. The germline V and J ends were trimmed by 0 bases and 2 bases, with 6 bases remaining between them. CDR1 is SGHNT and CDR2 is YENEEA in the germline V gene. The CDR3 coding sequence is TGTGCCAGCAGCTTAGATCCCGTCACAGATACGCAGTATTTT. Translating gives CASSLDPVTDTQYF.

This clone was detected once. The chain links TRBV5-4 to TRBJ2-5; 11 bases align to TRBD2. Per the germline V gene, CDR1 is SGHNT and CDR2 is YYREEE (reference sequence). Trimming at V came to 8 bases and at J to 0 bases, leaving 3 bases not matched to a gene. The CDR3 consists of 14 residues. The DNA for the CDR3 is TGTGCCAGTGGGACTAGCGGCAACCAAGAGACCCAGTACTTC. It yields the protein CASGTSGNQETQYF.

The V and J genes are TRBV30 and TRBJ2-1; 10 nucleotides agree with TRBD2. V lost 4 bases to trimming and J lost 4 bases; unmatched junction nucleotides: 13. There are 17 residues in the CDR3. The germline V gene encodes CDR1 GTSNPN and CDR2 SVGIG (reference sequence). CDR3 region: CAWKAGKISGGYNEQFF. In nucleotides, the CDR3 is TGTGCCTGGAAAGCAGGGAAGATTAGCGGGGGGTACAATGAGCAGTTCTTC.

The V and J genes are TRBV6-2 or TRBV6-3 and TRBJ2-1, with 9 bases identical to TRBD2. The CDR3 runs to 16 residues. V shed 6 bases, J shed 0 bases, and the junction held 6 bases outside the gene matches. CDR1 is MNHEY, CDR2 SVGEGT, per germline. The CDR3 loop reads CASSSRLADSYNEQFF. The CDR3 region has the DNA TGTGCCAGCAGCTCCCGACTAGCGGACTCCTACAATGAGCAGTTCTTC.

This clone was picked up one time. The chain employs TRBV14 and TRBJ1-4; 8 bases map to TRBD1. CDR1 and CDR2 from the germline V gene are SGHDN and FVKESK. The CDR3 extends over 15 amino acids. Trimming at V came to 2 bases and at J to 12 bases, leaving 11 bases not matched to a gene. The CDR3 coding sequence is TGTGCCAGCAGCCAAAAGACAGGGGTAAAGTGGGAACTGTTTTTT. Protein: CASSQKTGVKWELFF.

The chain is built from TRBV7-9 and TRBJ2-5; D might be TRBD1 (6 bases). Per germline, CDR1 SEHNR and CDR2 FQNEAQ (reference sequence). The CDR3 is 15 amino acids. V was pared by 5 bases and J by 3 bases, with 16 bases between. Written as DNA, the CDR3 is TGTGCCAGCAGCCCGCGAGGGGGACCCGAAGAGACCCAGTACTTC. Protein product: CASSPRGGPEETQYF.

This clone was seen only once. The V gene is TRBV19, the J gene TRBJ2-2; 13 bases agree with TRBD2. The CDR3 has 16 residues. In germline, CDR1 is LNHDA, CDR2 SQIVND (reference sequence). With V trimmed by 7 bases and J by 3 bases, 5 bases remained unmatched. This CDR3 is CASKGGLAGHTGELFF. The CDR3 DNA is TGTGCCAGTAAAGGGGGACTAGCGGGACACACCGGGGAGCTGTTTTTT.

The chain links TRBV6-6 to TRBJ1-4, with D perhaps matching TRBD1 (6 bases). Germline V gene sequence: CDR1 MNHNY, CDR2 SVGAGI (reference sequence). CDR3 length: 15 residues. Trimming cost V 0 bases and J 7 bases, with 12 bases left between them. The CDR3 region has the DNA TGTGCCAGCAGTTACTCCCGAGGGGGTGGTGAAAAACTGTTTTTT. Translating gives CASSYSRGGGEKLFF.

The chain combines TRBV6-5 with TRBJ1-2; 9 bases are shared with TRBD1. V trimming: 6 bases; J trimming: 4 bases; junction bases outside the gene matches: 9. Germline V CDR1 and CDR2: MNHEY, SVGAGI. This CDR3 contains 15 residues. The chain's CDR3 is CASRPLDRGTYGYTF. CDR3 nucleotide sequence: TGTGCCAGCAGACCATTAGACAGGGGGACCTATGGCTACACCTTC.

The rearrangement uses TRBV5-1 and TRBJ2-7, with D possibly matching TRBD2 (6 bases). V lost 2 bases and J lost 3, with 33 bases in between. CDR3 size: 21 residues. Germline V gene sequence: CDR1 SGHRS, CDR2 YFSETQ. CDR3 DNA sequence: TGCGCCAGCAGCTTAGGGGTGGTGGGCAGCTCGATACGGGGGAGATTCTACGAGCAGTACTTC. Amino acids: CASSLGVVGSSIRGRFYEQYF.

This chain links TRBV18 with TRBJ1-3; D remains ambiguous. The CDR3 totals 20 residues. Germline V lookup: CDR1 KGHSH, CDR2 LQKENI. Trimming took 1 base from V and 0 from J, leaving 22 bases between them. In DNA, the CDR3 is TGTGCCAGCTCACCACTCACCCTAAGCGACTCCCAAACCTCTGGAAACACCATATATTTT. Translation gives CASSPLTLSDSQTSGNTIYF.

The chain has TRBV29-1 and TRBJ2-7; D unclear. Per germline, CDR1 SQVTM and CDR2 ANQGSEA. Trimming cost V 1 base and J 0 bases, with 7 bases left between them. The CDR3 totals 13 residues. The CDR3 bases are TGCAGCGTTGAAGGTGGCAACTCCTACGAGCAGTACTTC. Protein: CSVEGGNSYEQYF.

This rearrangement joins TRBV5-1 to TRBJ1-1; TRBD1 matches at 7 bases. Germline V gene data show CDR1 as SGHRS and CDR2 as YFSETQ. V gave up 4 bases and J gave up 3 bases; unmatched junction bases: 6. The CDR3 spans 14 residues. The CDR3 here is CASSITGVYTEAFF. CDR3 sequence (DNA): TGCGCCAGCAGCATCACAGGGGTGTACACTGAAGCTTTCTTT. Full variable domain (remainder filled in from reference TRBV5-1 and TRBJ1-1): KAGVTQTPRYLIKTRGQQVTLSCSPISGHRSVSWYQQTPGQGLQFLFEYFSETQRNKGNFPGRFSGRQFSNSRSEMNVSTLELGDSALYLCASSITGVYTEAFFGQGTRLTVV.

The chain recombines TRBV14 with TRBJ2-1; 10 bases match TRBD2. Germline V CDR1 and CDR2: SGHDN, FVKESK. The CDR3 sequence is 16 residues long. V gave up 3 bases and J gave up 6 bases; unmatched junction bases: 8. The CDR3 region is CASSQVAGGVGNEQFF. CDR3 nucleotide sequence: TGTGCCAGCAGCCAGGTAGCGGGAGGAGTGGGCAATGAGCAGTTCTTC.

The V and J genes are TRBV6-5 and TRBJ2-7; TRBD1 matches at 8 bases. The CDR3 has 16 amino acids. CDR1 MNHEY and CDR2 SVGAGI come from the germline V gene. V was clipped by 4 bases and J by 1 base; unmatched bases: 9. The CDR3: CASSFRDHRGSYEQYF. In DNA, the CDR3 is TGTGCCAGCAGTTTCCGCGATCACAGGGGGTCCTACGAGCAGTACTTC.

This rearrangement joins TRBV18 to TRBJ2-7; D is undetermined. The CDR3 length is 13 residues. V was pared by 3 bases and J by 5 bases, with 11 bases between. Germline-derived CDR1 and CDR2 are KGHSH and LQKENI. CDR3 nucleotides: TGTGCCAGCTCACCGAGTGTTCCGCACGAGCAGTACTTC. Encoded protein: CASSPSVPHEQYF.

The chain joins TRBV25-1 to TRBJ2-2; unclear D gene. Germline values: CDR1 MGHDK, CDR2 SYGVNS. This CDR3 has 12 residues. With 7 bases removed from V and 0 bases from J, the gap between germline ends came to 3 bases. The CDR3 DNA reads TGTGCCAGCATAGCGAACACCGGGGAGCTGTTTTTT. Amino acids: CASIANTGELFF. The full variable domain, in which reference TRBV25-1 and TRBJ2-2 provide the parts outside the CDR3, is EADIYQTPRYLVIGTGKKITLECSQTMGHDKMYWYQQDPGMELHLIHYSYGVNSTEKGDLSSESTVSRIRTEHFPLTLESARPSHTSQYLCASIANTGELFFGEGSRLTVL.

The chain carries TRBV18 and TRBJ1-2; TRBD1 agrees at 10 bases. Germline CDR1 is KGHSH and CDR2 is LQKENI. After removal of 3 bases from V and 7 bases from J, the junction contained 11 bases not matched to a gene. This CDR3 spans 16 amino acids. Written as DNA, the CDR3 is TGTGCCAGCTCACCTGGCGGGACAGGGGATTCTGGTGGCTACACCTTC. It encodes CASSPGGTGDSGGYTF.